This TCR beta chain comes out of a study of shared clonotypes between healthy human individuals. At the level of the study: CD4 naive and CD4 memory each took three plates per donor, while CD8 naive took two and CD8 memory one.

General observations from the study: There were few donors, and this limited the genetic and exposure-history diversity represented.

This CDR3 has 15 residues. Germline V CDR1 and CDR2: MDHEN, SYDVKM. V was trimmed by 6 bases and J by 2 bases, leaving 15 bases between them. On this clone: The target antigen is unknown.

Repertoires were generated with immunoSEQ multiplex PCR, while TCRdb's copy carries only in-frame clones and drops some. The data show about 680,000 clones, over 65% seen once. The chain carries TRBV28 and TRBJ2-3; D not resolved. This TCR came from a woman aged 25-40 years in good health. The material sequenced was memory CD4+ T cells sorted from blood. Subset described: CD45RA-negative fraction. The CDR3 nucleotides read TGTGCCAGCAGCCCCTGGGGTCAGTACACAGATACGCAGTATTTT. It is translated as CASSPWGQYTDTQYF.